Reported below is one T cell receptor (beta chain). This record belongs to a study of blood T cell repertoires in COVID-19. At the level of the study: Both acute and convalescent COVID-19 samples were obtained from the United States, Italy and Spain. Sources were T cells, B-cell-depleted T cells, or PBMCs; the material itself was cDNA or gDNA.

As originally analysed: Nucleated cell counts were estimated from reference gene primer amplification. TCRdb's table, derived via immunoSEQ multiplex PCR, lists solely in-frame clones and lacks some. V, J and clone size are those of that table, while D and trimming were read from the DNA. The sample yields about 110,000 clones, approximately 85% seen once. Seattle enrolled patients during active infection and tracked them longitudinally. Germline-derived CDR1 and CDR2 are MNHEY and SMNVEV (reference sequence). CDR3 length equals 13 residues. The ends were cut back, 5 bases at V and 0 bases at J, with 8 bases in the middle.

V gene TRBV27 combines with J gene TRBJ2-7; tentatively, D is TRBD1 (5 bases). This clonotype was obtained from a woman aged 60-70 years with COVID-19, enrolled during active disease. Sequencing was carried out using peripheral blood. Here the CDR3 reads CASSPTDSYEQYF. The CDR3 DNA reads TGTGCCAGCAGTCCGACAGACTCCTACGAGCAGTACTTC.